This entry lists 13 T cell receptor beta chains sequenced from one sample in a study of vaccination and CD4 T cells after COVID-19. This sample's time point: late sampling 161 to 241 days after vaccination in a few convalescent patients. Treatment in this sample: approximately 9-day PBMC culture with coronavirus spike peptide pools or control peptides (ViraFEST assay). Cultured CD4+ T cells had their DNA profiled by the Oncomine TCR Beta short-read assay. A single record per CDR3 protein comes from TCRdb applying MiXCR to the PCR reads. Of about 17,000 distinct CDR3 sequences in the sample, 45% to 60% were seen once. These TCRs are of unknown antigen specificity. The starting material was CD4+ T cells from blood, cultured in vitro, obtained about 7 months after SARS-CoV-2 vaccination. These receptors originate from a human donor who had recovered from COVID-19.

The table lists this clonotype with a few counts. The chain links TRBV6-5 to TRBJ1-2; D remains ambiguous. V was trimmed by 2 bases and J by 7 bases, leaving 11 bases between them. The CDR3 has 13 residues. Germline CDR1 and CDR2: MNHEY and SVGAGI. CDR3 bases: TGTGCCAGCAGTTACGACCCCCTCGGTGGCTACACCTTC. This translates into CASSYDPLGGYTF.

The V call is TRBV19, the J call TRBJ2-3; TRBD1 might be the D (6 bases). Germline V gene data show CDR1 as LNHDA and CDR2 as SQIVND (reference sequence). This CDR3 comprises 13 residues. Trimming shortened V by 9 bases and J by 1 base, and 11 bases separated the two germline ends. The CDR3 nucleotides read TGTGCCAGCAGGACAGTTGGCACAGATACGCAGTATTTT. This codes for CASRTVGTDTQYF.

In its sample, this clonotype is medium-sized. The chain couples TRBV6-1 to TRBJ1-6; D might be TRBD1 (5 bases). CDR1 and CDR2 from the germline V gene are MNHNS and SASEGT. CDR3 length: 14 residues. Trimming removed 4 bases from V and 4 bases from J, with 8 bases in between. CDR3 nucleotide sequence: TGTGCCAGCAGTGCGGGGCCTTATAATTCACCCCTCCACTTT. Residues: CASSAGPYNSPLHF.

V gene TRBV25-1 combines with J gene TRBJ1-2; 7 bases fit TRBD1. Losses at the gene ends were 8 bases for V and 4 bases for J; bases not matched to a gene: 16. CDR3 length equals 16 residues. Germline CDR1 MGHDK, CDR2 SYGVNS. The CDR3 reads CASRVSTGRGPYGYTF. DNA for the CDR3: TGTGCCAGCCGAGTGTCGACAGGGAGAGGACCCTATGGCTACACCTTC.

The genes are TRBV5-5 and TRBJ2-5; D might be TRBD1 (6 bases). Germline CDR1 is SGHKS and CDR2 is YYEKEE (reference sequence). V lost 3 bases and J lost 7, with 13 bases in between. The CDR3 length is 13 residues. The CDR3 DNA reads as TGTGCCAGCAGCTCTAAGGGGGACGCGACCCAGTACTTC. It encodes CASSSKGDATQYF.

The chain is built from TRBV9 and TRBJ2-7; TRBD2 is a possible D gene (6 bases). CDR1 and CDR2 from the germline V gene are SGDLS and YYNGEE. CDR3 length: 14 amino acids. V was cut by 3 bases and J by 1 base, with 11 bases left in between. The CDR3 coding sequence is TGTGCCAGCAGCGCCGGGAGTTGGTCCTACGAGCAGTACTTC. Translating it yields CASSAGSWSYEQYF.

J is TRBJ1-2 and V is TRBV7-9, with 7 nucleotides matching TRBD1. The trim removed 5 bases at V and 7 bases at J, leaving 10 bases unmatched. The CDR3 is 14 residues long. CDR1 is SEHNR, CDR2 FQNEAQ, per germline (reference sequence). The CDR3 sequence is CASSLRQGTAGYTF. CDR3 nucleotides: TGTGCCAGCAGCCTAAGACAGGGAACGGCTGGCTACACCTTC.

This clonotype showed up just a few times. The genes are TRBV6-1 and TRBJ2-7, with D possibly matching TRBD1 (6 bases). V shed 6 bases and J shed 7 bases, with 16 bases lying between them. The CDR3 loop spans 13 amino acids. Per germline, CDR1 MNHNS and CDR2 SASEGT. The CDR3 coding sequence is TGTGCCAGCAGACCACAGGGAGAGGGTGAGCAGTACTTC. Its translation: CASRPQGEGEQYF.

The rearrangement uses TRBV20-1 and TRBJ2-1; 9 nucleotides match TRBD1. Germline V gene sequence: CDR1 DFQATT, CDR2 SNEGSKA (reference sequence). CDR3 length: 16 residues. After removal of 6 bases from V and 4 bases from J, the junction contained 13 bases not matched to a gene. The CDR3 nucleotides read TGCAGTGCCAGACGAATGACAGGGGGTTTATACAATGAGCAGTTCTTC. The encoded protein is CSARRMTGGLYNEQFF.

With regard to this clonotype: Compared with germline, one end of the junction differs, possibly owing to a read error. The genes are TRBV6-5 and TRBJ2-7; D unclear. This CDR3 has 12 amino acids. Germline CDR1 is MNHEY and CDR2 is SVGAGI. CDR3 in DNA: TGTGCCAGCAGTTACTCGGCAGGTTTGGTGCTCTTC. It translates to CASSYSAGLVLF.

This clonotype was seen more than once but under ten times. The V and J genes are TRBV20-1 and TRBJ2-5; D is ambiguous. V was cut by 1 base and J by 5 bases, with 14 bases left in between. This CDR3 comprises 14 residues. CDR1 DFQATT and CDR2 SNEGSKA come from the germline V gene (reference sequence). CDR3 coding DNA: TGCAGTGCTAGAGCGCGACACACGGCCGAGACCCAGTACTTC. Protein: CSARARHTAETQYF.

The V call is TRBV6-1, the J call TRBJ2-7; tentatively, D is TRBD1 or TRBD2 (5 bases each). The length of the CDR3 is 14 residues. V lost 6 bases and J lost 0, with 12 bases in between. The germline CDR1 and CDR2 sequences are MNHNS and SASEGT. CDR3 region: CASSWDRGSYEQYF. The CDR3 region has the DNA TGTGCCAGCAGCTGGGACCGTGGCTCCTACGAGCAGTACTTC.

This chain joins TRBV7-3 and TRBJ2-6; D remains ambiguous. Germline V gene lookup returns CDR1 SGHTA and CDR2 FQGTGA. V gave up 4 bases and J gave up 3 bases, with 7 bases separating them. This CDR3 comprises 14 residues. The CDR3 nucleotides read TGTGCCAGCAGCTCCACCGGTGGGGCCAACGTCCTGACTTTC. Residues: CASSSTGGANVLTF. Complete variable domain (other parts from reference TRBV7-3 and TRBJ2-6): GAGVSQTPSNKVTEKGKYVELRCDPISGHTALYWYRQSLGQGPEFLIYFQGTGAADDSGLPNDRFFAVRPEGSVSTLKIQRTERGDSAVYLCASSSTGGANVLTFGAGSRLTVL.